The 9 T cell receptor beta chains given below trace back to one sample, sequenced in a study of blood T cells in healthy people across ages. Combining a sample-barcoded 5' primer with a J-beta primer mix, a second PCR ran for about 6 to 11 cycles. TCRdb used MiXCR to reprocess the 5' RACE reads, holding one entry per CDR3 protein. The data show 600,000 to 850,000 distinct CDR3 sequences, approximately 43% seen once. Sequencing was performed on blood. All receptors derive from an older woman in good health.

This clonotype was seen more than once but under ten times. This chain links TRBV20-1 with TRBJ2-5, with D unresolved. Germline values: CDR1 DFQATT, CDR2 SNEGSKA (reference sequence). With 1 base removed from V and 1 base from J, the gap between germline ends came to 16 bases. The CDR3 is made up of 16 amino acids. The CDR3 reads CSARAPRLASQETQYF. CDR3 sequence (DNA): TGCAGTGCTAGAGCCCCCCGTCTGGCTAGCCAAGAGACCCAGTACTTC.

This clonotype was observed a few times. The chain joins TRBV6-5 to TRBJ1-2; 9 bases agree with TRBD1. This CDR3 is built from 14 residues. J lost 7 bases, V lost 2 bases, and 5 bases had no gene match. Per the germline V gene, CDR1 is MNHEY and CDR2 is SVGAGI. The CDR3 reads CASSYTQGAGGYTF. Here the CDR3 DNA reads TGTGCCAGCAGTTACACACAGGGGGCGGGTGGCTACACCTTC.

About this clonotype itself: One end of the junction fails to match germline, which may point to a read error. The CDR3 sequence: CVSSSGQGAYEQYF. The CDR3 DNA follows: TGTGTCAGCAGTTCGGGACAGGGTGCTTACGAGCAGTACTTC. The V call is TRBV12-3 or TRBV12-4, the J call TRBJ2-5; 9 bases align to TRBD1. The DNA end lines up better with TRBJ2-7; the J call may be wrong. The CDR3 spans 14 residues.

This chain uses TRBV28 with TRBJ1-2, with D tentatively TRBD1 (6 bases). CDR3 length: 13 residues. V shed 4 bases and J shed 7 bases, with 13 bases lying between them. Looked up from germline, CDR1 is MDHEN and CDR2 is SYDVKM. The DNA for the CDR3 is TGTGCCAGCAGTTCCGCGGACAGTCTTGGCTACACCTTC. It encodes CASSSADSLGYTF.

The genes are TRBV11-2 and TRBJ2-5, with 11 nucleotides matching TRBD2. V was clipped by 4 bases and J by 7 bases; unmatched bases: 8. This CDR3 comprises 15 residues. CDR1 is SGHAT and CDR2 is FQNNGV in the germline V gene. CDR3 in amino acids: CASSSVAGGPGTQYF. DNA for the CDR3: TGTGCCAGCAGCTCCGTAGCGGGAGGGCCGGGGACCCAGTACTTC.

The V and J genes are TRBV30 and TRBJ1-2; perhaps TRBD1 as D (5 bases). Per germline, CDR1 GTSNPN and CDR2 SVGIG (reference sequence). The length of the CDR3 is 13 residues. V lost 0 bases and J lost 9, with 14 bases in between. The chain's CDR3 is CAWSVAGDLSYTF. The CDR3 region has the DNA TGTGCCTGGAGTGTGGCGGGGGATCTGAGCTACACCTTC.

J is TRBJ1-5 and V is TRBV2; possibly TRBD1 for D (5 bases). The length of the CDR3 is 12 residues. V lost 7 bases and J lost 4, with 8 bases in between. Germline CDR1 SNHLY, CDR2 FYNNEI. The CDR3 sequence: CASKGANQPQHF. In DNA form, the CDR3 reads TGTGCCAGCAAAGGGGCAAATCAGCCCCAGCATTTT.

The chain combines TRBV7-2 with TRBJ1-1; D perhaps matches TRBD1 (6 bases). This CDR3 contains 16 residues. Germline CDR1 is SGHTA and CDR2 is FQGNSA. Trimming removed 5 bases from V and 4 bases from J, with 20 bases in between. The CDR3 coding sequence is TGTGCCAGCAGCCCACCGGGTGCGGGGGCCGGCACTGAAGCTTTCTTT. Its protein product is CASSPPGAGAGTEAFF.

For the CDR3, the DNA is TGTGCCACCAAGGGGACTAGCGGGAGAAATGAGCAGTTCTTC. This sequence encodes CATKGTSGRNEQFF. The chain links TRBV24-1 to TRBJ2-1, with 14 bases that match TRBD2. Per the germline V gene, CDR1 is KGHDR and CDR2 is SFDVKD. The CDR3 sequence is 14 residues long. The V segment lost 8 bases and the J segment 7 bases; nucleotides outside the gene matches: 3.